This T cell receptor beta chain stems from a study of patients and donors after allogeneic stem cell transplantation. Only a few counts were recorded for this clonotype. TCRdb passed the RT-PCR reads through MiXCR, listing each CDR3 protein once. The sample includes about a million distinct CDR3 sequences, roughly 18% seen only once; the top ten take roughly 6%. The origin of this receptor is a human donor who was either an allogeneic HSCT recipient or a stem cell or donor lymphocyte infusion donor (not recorded which). It is not recorded whose cells these are; they may come from a transplant donor. Sequencing was done on a sample of blood, either unsorted or a sorted T cell fraction (not recorded which).

CDR3 residues: CASTATAGNSPLHF. CDR3 in DNA: TGTGCCAGCACGGCCACGGCGGGGAATTCACCCCTCCACTTT. The rearrangement links TRBV12-3 or TRBV12-4 to TRBJ1-6; D ambiguous. This CDR3 contains 14 residues. Trimming took 7 bases from V and 7 from J, leaving 14 bases between them.